This T cell receptor (beta chain) was recorded in a study of T cell repertoires in cytomegalovirus infection (dated by TCRdb to about 2019). About the study as a whole: Peptide stimulations targeted recently identified HLA-C-restricted CMV epitopes, whose presentation resists viral immunomodulation, together with well-studied HLA-B-restricted epitopes. Donor HLA type was relevant to the analysis, as public TCR beta signatures indicated carriage of CMV infection together with the matching HLA type. General conclusions and limits of the study: The ex vivo response was dominated by HLA-C-restricted CMV-specific TCR beta clonotypes, which also provided the single most frequent clonotype in two of eight donors. In both this cohort and an independent cohort of approximately 350 donors, the cumulative frequency of public TCR beta family members distinguished carriers of CMV infection plus the relevant HLA type.

This clonotype was counted at least ten times. This receptor's antigen is unknown. Per-base quality was not reported, and no clone a single base away is much larger than it. This specimen's treatment or condition label, interpreted: in vitro stimulation with specific CMV peptide epitopes to enrich CMV-specific T cells. The sequencer was an Illumina HiSeq 1500. TCRdb trimmed public reads at Q25 via fastp, called clones via MiXCR and kept in-frame beta chains. All rows with the same CDR3 protein become a single entry with the most common DNA and genes. The sample table contains approximately 56,000 distinct CDR3 sequences; only one count was recorded for roughly a fifth of them. The leading ten clones occupy 80% of the sample. V loses 9 bases at its end and J loses 5 bases; junction bases beyond the gene matches: 13. Counted from cysteine to phenylalanine, this CDR3 has 17 amino acids. Only the CDR3 DNA stays, 51 bases, in frame from base 1. CDR1 and CDR2 were assigned from the germline V gene as SGHTA and FQGNSA.

Sample: CD8+ T cells from cultured PBMCs, taken from culture after CMV antigen stimulation. The chain couples TRBV7-2 to TRBJ2-3, with 14 bases aligning to TRBD2. This receptor was taken from a human donor in good health (CMV status not recorded). Some clones in this sample may be carry-over from other donors' samples. The CDR3 is CARDGLAGGPLRDTQYF. Here is the DNA: TGTGCCAGAGACGGACTAGCGGGGGGACCCTTAAGAGATACGCAGTATTTT.